These 13 T cell receptor beta chains were sequenced from one sample in a study of CD8+CD57+ T cells in acquired aplastic anemia. Profiling of TCR beta VDJ combinations and CDR3 sequences used genomic DNA as template. One entry per CDR3 protein results from TCRdb running MiXCR on the reads. The sample shows 150,000 to 200,000 distinct CDR3 sequences, roughly 45% of them seen only once. The sample comprised sorted CD4+, CD8+, or CD8+CD57+ T cells (not recorded which) from PBMCs. The receptors shown here come from a human donor in good health.

The chain links TRBV5-8 to TRBJ1-6; a possible D gene is TRBD1 (5 bases). The CDR3 totals 14 residues. In germline, CDR1 is SGHTS, CDR2 YDEGEE. The germline V and J ends were trimmed by 3 bases and 14 bases, with 18 bases remaining between them. The CDR3 DNA sequence: TGTGCCAGCAGCTCCCCGGGGGGGTTCTTGGCCCTCCACTTT. It encodes CASSSPGGFLALHF.

The V call is TRBV20-1, the J call TRBJ1-1; D is ambiguous. Germline-derived CDR1 and CDR2 are DFQATT and SNEGSKA (reference sequence). The CDR3 loop spans 15 amino acids. The ends were cut back, 0 bases at V and 0 bases at J, with 11 bases in the middle. Written as DNA, the CDR3 is TGCAGTGCTAGAGATCTCGTCAGGATGAACACTGAAGCTTTCTTT. Translation: CSARDLVRMNTEAFF.

The chain combines TRBV7-2 with TRBJ2-7; D uncertain. Per germline, CDR1 SGHTA and CDR2 FQGNSA. This CDR3 region has 14 residues. The V and J ends lost 2 bases and 4 bases respectively, with 12 bases between them. The CDR3 region has the DNA TGTGCCAGCAGCTTACAGGCAGGAGAGTACGAGCAGTACTTC. Its translation is CASSLQAGEYEQYF.

Concerning this clonotype: One base away lies a much larger clone, so this may be a sequencing read error. V gene TRBV12-3 or TRBV12-4 combines with J gene TRBJ1-1; D not resolved. The CDR3 has 12 amino acids. The CDR3 DNA is TGTGCCAGCGGACGGTCGAACATTGAAGCTTTCTTT. Amino acids: CASGRSNIEAFF.

This chain uses TRBV9 with TRBJ2-3; 10 positions agree with TRBD2. This CDR3 is 15 amino acids long. With V trimmed by 4 bases and J by 2 bases, 4 bases remained unmatched. Germline CDR1 SGDLS, CDR2 YYNGEE. The CDR3 region is CASSRTSGYTDTQYF. In DNA, the CDR3 is TGTGCCAGCAGCAGGACTAGCGGCTACACAGATACGCAGTATTTT.

This clonotype occurred many times. The rearrangement joins TRBV20-1 to TRBJ2-5; TRBD2 agrees at 7 bases. The CDR3 length is 13 residues. V shed 1 base and J 4 bases; nucleotides not matched to a gene: 3. Germline CDR1 is DFQATT and CDR2 is SNEGSKA (reference sequence). The CDR3 DNA sequence: TGCAGTGCTAGAGGTGGGGGGGGAGAGACCCAGTACTTC. Translation gives CSARGGGGETQYF.

The table lists this clonotype with a few counts. This rearrangement joins TRBV6-6 to TRBJ1-4, with a tentative D call TRBD1 (5 bases). Germline CDR1 and CDR2: MNHNY and SVGAGI (reference sequence). The germline V and J ends were trimmed by 2 bases and 8 bases, with 9 bases remaining between them. CDR3 length equals 13 residues. The DNA for the CDR3 is TGTGCCAGCAGTTACGTCAGGGCAGAAAAACTGTTTTTT. Residues: CASSYVRAEKLFF.

This clonotype was counted at least ten times. The chain uses TRBV5-1 and TRBJ2-7; 7 positions agree with TRBD1. The ends lost 0 bases at V and 7 bases at J; junction bases unmatched: 10. Per germline, CDR1 SGHRS and CDR2 YFSETQ. This CDR3 contains 15 residues. CDR3 DNA: TGCGCCAGCAGCTTGGGTGACAGGGAGTTTGGGGAGCAGTACTTC. The encoded protein is CASSLGDREFGEQYF.

At least ten counts were recorded for this clonotype. The chain recombines TRBV5-1 with TRBJ2-7; 16 positions agree with TRBD2. Germline V lookup: CDR1 SGHRS, CDR2 YFSETQ. The V and J ends lost 4 bases and 3 bases, in that order; junction bases with no gene match: 4. This CDR3 has 16 residues. DNA of the CDR3: TGCGCCAGCAGCGTGGGACTAGCGGGGGGGTTCTACGAGCAGTACTTC. It yields the protein CASSVGLAGGFYEQYF.

This clonotype showed up just a few times. V gene TRBV6-1 combines with J gene TRBJ1-2; D might be TRBD1 (5 bases). Germline CDR1 MNHNS, CDR2 SASEGT. The CDR3 sequence is 15 residues long. Trimming shortened V by 6 bases and J by 3 bases, and 17 bases separated the two germline ends. The CDR3 region is CASSREGGGYYGYTF. For the CDR3, the DNA is TGTGCCAGCAGCCGGGAGGGTGGGGGGTACTATGGCTACACCTTC.

V is TRBV7-9 and J is TRBJ1-2; D is ambiguous. Germline CDR1 and CDR2: SEHNR and FQNEAQ (reference sequence). CDR3 length: 12 residues. V lost 11 bases to trimming and J lost 2 bases, with 12 bases between them. CDR3: CAGLGGNYGYTF. CDR3 in DNA: TGTGCCGGATTGGGTGGGAACTATGGCTACACCTTC.

Many counts were recorded for this clonotype. In DNA, the CDR3 is TGTGCCAGTAGTGCGGGACAGTCGAACACCGGGGAGCTGTTTTTT. This sequence encodes CASSAGQSNTGELFF. The chain joins TRBV19 to TRBJ2-2, with D tentatively TRBD1 (7 bases). Per germline, CDR1 LNHDA and CDR2 SQIVND (reference sequence). CDR3 length equals 15 residues. Trimming cost V 5 bases and J 0 bases, with 10 bases left between them. Full variable domain (outside the CDR3, taken from reference TRBV19 and TRBJ2-2): DGGITQSPKYLFRKEGQNVTLSCEQNLNHDAMYWYRQDPGQGLRLIYYSQIVNDFQKGDIAEGYSVSREKKESFPLTVTSAQKNPTAFYLCASSAGQSNTGELFFGEGSRLTVL.

There are many counts of this clonotype. CDR3 region: CASSPTGAGPYEQYF. The CDR3 bases are TGTGCCAGCAGTCCGACCGGTGCAGGGCCCTACGAGCAGTACTTC. This chain uses TRBV6-1 with TRBJ2-7, with D possibly matching TRBD1 (5 bases). The germline gives CDR1 MNHNS, CDR2 SASEGT. The V end was cut by 5 bases, the J end by 2 bases, with 16 bases between. The CDR3 sequence is 15 residues long.